Below are 22 T cell receptor beta chains sequenced from a single sample in a study of human thymus T cells. Profiling relied on immunoSEQ multiplex PCR, and the TCRdb table lists in-frame clones only, not all of them. Here the sample spans some 130,000 clones, around 94% being singletons. Corrective heart surgery yielded the resections from which the thymus tissue came. Sequenced input: thymus tissue. These receptors were collected from a boy younger than two with a congenital heart defect but otherwise immunologically healthy.

This chain uses TRBV4-3 with TRBJ2-1, with D possibly TRBD1 on 6 matching bases. Germline values: CDR1 LGHNA, CDR2 YSLEER. CDR3 length: 17 amino acids. Trimming shortened V by 0 bases and J by 1 base, and 13 bases separated the two germline ends. CDR3 DNA: TGCGCCAGCAGCCAAGATCTTGGCAGGGGATCCTACAATGAGCAGTTCTTC. Translation gives CASSQDLGRGSYNEQFF.

The chain carries TRBV5-6 and TRBJ1-2, with D unclear. CDR1 SGHDT and CDR2 YYEEEE come from the germline V gene. V lost 4 bases to trimming and J lost 5 bases, with 18 bases between them. CDR3 size: 15 residues. CDR3 amino acids: CASSQELMHTYGYTF. DNA for the CDR3: TGTGCCAGCAGCCAGGAGTTGATGCACACTTATGGCTACACCTTC.

This chain uses TRBV28 with TRBJ1-2, with D uncertain. Trimming shortened V by 3 bases and J by 0 bases, and 11 bases separated the two germline ends. CDR3 size: 15 residues. Per the germline V gene, CDR1 is MDHEN and CDR2 is SYDVKM. As DNA, the CDR3 is TGTGCCAGCAGTTTCGGGGTGGGGACTAACTATGGCTACACCTTC. This codes for CASSFGVGTNYGYTF.

The chain joins TRBV4-1 to TRBJ2-7, with a tentative D call TRBD2 (7 bases). Germline assignment: CDR1 MGHRA and CDR2 YSYEKL. The V end was cut by 1 base, the J end by 5 bases, with 15 bases between. The CDR3 spans 15 residues. In nucleotides, the CDR3 is TGCGCCAGCAGCCAAGTACGGGGGGCACCCCACGAGCAGTACTTC. Its translation is CASSQVRGAPHEQYF.

The chain is built from TRBV9 and TRBJ2-6; TRBD2 matches 8 bases. The CDR3 is made up of 18 amino acids. Germline CDR1 reads SGDLS; CDR2 reads YYNGEE. The V segment lost 0 bases and the J segment 1 base; nucleotides outside the gene matches: 6. CDR3 sequence reads: CASSVVLAGGSGANVLTF. The CDR3 DNA sequence: TGTGCCAGCAGCGTAGTCCTAGCGGGCGGGTCTGGGGCCAACGTCCTGACTTTC.

About this clone: The sample carries other DNA sequences with the same CDR3. The chain employs TRBV20-1 and TRBJ1-2; D gene unclear. Trimming stripped 3 bases from V and 8 bases from J, with 4 bases between. The CDR3 contains 9 residues. Per the germline V gene, CDR1 is DFQATT and CDR2 is SNEGSKA (reference sequence). The CDR3 reads CSAREGYTF. The CDR3 nucleotides read TGCAGTGCTAGGGAGGGCTACACCTTC.

The J gene is TRBJ2-1, the V gene TRBV18, with a possible D match to TRBD1 (5 bases). This CDR3 is 17 amino acids long. V was shortened by 3 bases and J by 1 base, with 16 bases between the two germline ends. Germline V CDR1 and CDR2: KGHSH, LQKENI. In DNA, the CDR3 is TGTGCCAGCTCACCTCTTACAGGTTACCCTTCCTACAATGAGCAGTTCTTC. Protein product: CASSPLTGYPSYNEQFF.

V usage is TRBV9 and J usage is TRBJ2-7, with 8 bases identical to TRBD2. The trim removed 2 bases at V and 1 base at J, leaving 5 bases unmatched. This CDR3 has 15 residues. The V gene's germline CDR1 is SGDLS and CDR2 YYNGEE. CDR3 bases: TGTGCCAGCAGCGTCGGGGGGGGGCAATCCTACGAGCAGTACTTC. It codes for CASSVGGGQSYEQYF.

This chain connects TRBV5-1 to TRBJ1-1, with a weak D call TRBD1 (5 bases). CDR3 length equals 11 residues. Per the germline V gene, CDR1 is SGHRS and CDR2 is YFSETQ. V was clipped by 4 bases and J by 8 bases, with 9 bases between them. The CDR3 reads CASSREGEAFF. In DNA form, the CDR3 reads TGCGCCAGCAGCCGAGAGGGGGAAGCTTTCTTT.

The genes are TRBV11-2 and TRBJ2-7, with D possibly being TRBD1 or TRBD2 (7 bases each). In germline, CDR1 is SGHAT, CDR2 FQNNGV. The V end was cut by 7 bases, the J end by 2 bases, with 30 bases between. This CDR3 comprises 19 residues. The CDR3 DNA follows: TGTGCCAGCACCTCCGGAGGGGGGGGAGGGGGCGCATTCACCTACGAGCAGTACTTC. It yields the protein CASTSGGGGGGAFTYEQYF.

The sample holds one count of this clone. The chain has TRBV7-9 and TRBJ2-2, with D maybe TRBD2 (5 bases). V lost 2 bases and J lost 2, with 15 bases in between. Germline-derived CDR1 and CDR2 are SEHNR and FQNEAQ (reference sequence). The CDR3 has 17 residues. The CDR3 reads CASSLLLGLFNTGELFF. The CDR3 DNA reads TGTGCCAGCAGCTTATTGTTAGGACTCTTTAACACCGGGGAGCTGTTTTTT.

V and J are TRBV28 and TRBJ1-5, with D perhaps TRBD1 (5 bases). This CDR3 comprises 19 residues. Germline V lookup: CDR1 MDHEN, CDR2 SYDVKM. V shed 3 bases and J shed 6 bases, with 27 bases lying between them. Here the CDR3 reads CASSFFPSRSSGSSQPQHF. The CDR3 coding sequence is TGTGCCAGCAGTTTCTTCCCGTCACGATCTTCAGGGTCGAGTCAGCCCCAGCATTTT.

The V gene is TRBV29-1, the J gene TRBJ1-1; D remains ambiguous. The CDR3 is 13 residues long. V was clipped by 1 base and J by 1 base, with 7 bases between them. Germline V gene sequence: CDR1 SQVTM, CDR2 ANQGSEA. CDR3 sequence (DNA): TGCAGCGTTGAAGGGACGGGGAACACTGAAGCTTTCTTT. Protein: CSVEGTGNTEAFF. The complete variable domain, with remaining parts taken from reference TRBV29-1 and TRBJ1-1, reads SAVISQKPSRDICQRGTSLTIQCQVDSQVTMMFWYRQQPGQSLTLIATANQGSEATYESGFVIDKFPISRPNLTFSTLTVSNMSPEDSSIYLCSVEGTGNTEAFFGQGTRLTVV.

This chain's CDR3 is CASIWGSTGNTIYF. CDR3 nucleotides: TGTGCCAGCATTTGGGGGAGTACTGGAAACACCATATATTTT. V and J are TRBV6-1 and TRBJ1-3; a possible D gene is TRBD1 (5 bases). V lost 7 bases and J lost 2, with 12 bases in between. The CDR3 sequence is 14 residues long. Germline V CDR1 and CDR2: MNHNS, SASEGT.

Only a few counts were recorded for this clone. The chain employs TRBV11-2 and TRBJ1-2; TRBD1 aligns across 8 bases. The CDR3 covers 20 residues. The junction had 19 bases not matched to a gene; V was cut back by 0 bases and J by 4 bases. The germline gives CDR1 SGHAT, CDR2 FQNNGV. The CDR3 loop is CASSLEPSGDRLGRSYGYTF. The CDR3 nucleotides read TGTGCCAGCAGCTTAGAACCCTCCGGGGACAGGTTAGGTAGATCCTATGGCTACACCTTC.

The gene calls are TRBV30 and TRBJ1-5; no clear D gene. The CDR3 loop spans 14 amino acids. Per germline, CDR1 GTSNPN and CDR2 SVGIG (reference sequence). V lost 2 bases and J 5 bases, leaving 13 bases between the germline ends. The CDR3, as DNA: TGTGCCTGGAGTAATGTAGGGCCTTATCAGCCCCAGCATTTT. As protein: CAWSNVGPYQPQHF.

The chain has TRBV7-8 and TRBJ1-1, with D unclear. Trimming took off 0 bases at V and 4 bases at J, with 12 bases between the two ends. The germline V gene has CDR1 SGHVS and CDR2 FQNEAQ. The CDR3 extends over 15 amino acids. CDR3 protein: CASSLAKDDGTEAFF. The CDR3 bases are TGTGCCAGCAGCTTAGCAAAGGACGACGGCACTGAAGCTTTCTTT.

The chain recombines TRBV28 with TRBJ2-7; 9 positions match TRBD1. Losses at the gene ends were 6 bases for V and 3 bases for J; bases not matched to a gene: 12. Germline values: CDR1 MDHEN, CDR2 SYDVKM. The CDR3 spans 16 residues. The CDR3 reads CASSRQGGKIFYEQYF. DNA for the CDR3: TGTGCCAGCAGCAGACAGGGGGGAAAGATTTTCTACGAGCAGTACTTC. The full variable domain, rest sourced from reference TRBV28 and TRBJ2-7, is DVKVTQSSRYLVKRTGEKVFLECVQDMDHENMFWYRQDPGLGLRLIYFSYDVKMKEKGDIPEGYSVSREKKERFSLILESASTNQTSMYLCASSRQGGKIFYEQYFGPGTRLTVT.

The V call is TRBV4-1, the J call TRBJ1-4, with 9 nucleotides matching TRBD1. This CDR3 region has 15 residues. CDR1 and CDR2 (germline): MGHRA, YSYEKL. V lost 3 bases to trimming and J lost 3 bases; unmatched junction nucleotides: 2. In nucleotides, the CDR3 is TGCGCCAGCAGCCAGGGGACAGGGCCTAATGAAAAACTGTTTTTT. Translated, it gives CASSQGTGPNEKLFF.

The V gene is TRBV2, the J gene TRBJ1-2; 10 bases fit TRBD1. V was clipped by 5 bases and J by 5 bases; unmatched bases: 5. Germline CDR1 is SNHLY and CDR2 is FYNNEI. This CDR3 is built from 14 residues. The CDR3 protein is CASSLTGGGYGYTF. For the CDR3, the DNA is TGTGCCAGCAGTTTGACAGGGGGCGGTTATGGCTACACCTTC. Full variable domain (remainder filled in from reference TRBV2 and TRBJ1-2): EPEVTQTPSHQVTQMGQEVILRCVPISNHLYFYWYRQILGQKVEFLVSFYNNEISEKSEIFDDQFSVERPDGSNFTLKIRSTKLEDSAMYFCASSLTGGGYGYTFGSGTRLTVV.

The rearrangement links TRBV5-6 to TRBJ2-5; TRBD2 agrees at 10 bases. V was pared by 1 base and J by 2 bases, with 2 bases of the junction left unmatched. This CDR3 spans 15 amino acids. Looked up from germline, CDR1 is SGHDT and CDR2 is YYEEEE. CDR3 loop: CASSLLAGEQETQYF. In DNA form, the CDR3 reads TGTGCCAGCAGCTTGCTAGCGGGGGAGCAAGAGACCCAGTACTTC.

Regarding this clone: At the DNA level, this CDR3 is encoded by other sequences in the same sample as well. The chain uses TRBV28 and TRBJ1-5, with D perhaps TRBD1 (6 bases). Germline-derived CDR1 and CDR2 are MDHEN and SYDVKM. V was pared by 2 bases and J by 4 bases, with 9 bases between. The CDR3 runs to 14 residues. CDR3 coding DNA: TGTGCCAGCAGTTTAAGGGGGGGGAATCAGCCCCAGCATTTT. As protein: CASSLRGGNQPQHF. Full variable domain (missing parts from reference TRBV28 and TRBJ1-5): DVKVTQSSRYLVKRTGEKVFLECVQDMDHENMFWYRQDPGLGLRLIYFSYDVKMKEKGDIPEGYSVSREKKERFSLILESASTNQTSMYLCASSLRGGNQPQHFGDGTRLSIL.